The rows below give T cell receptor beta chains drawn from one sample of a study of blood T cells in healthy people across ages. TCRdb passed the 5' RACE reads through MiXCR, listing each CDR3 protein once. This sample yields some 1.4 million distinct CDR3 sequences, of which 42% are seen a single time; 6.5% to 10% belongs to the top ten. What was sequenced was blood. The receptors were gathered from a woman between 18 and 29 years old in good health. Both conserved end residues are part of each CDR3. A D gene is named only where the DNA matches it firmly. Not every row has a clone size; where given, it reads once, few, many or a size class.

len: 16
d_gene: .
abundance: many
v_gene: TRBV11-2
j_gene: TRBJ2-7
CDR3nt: TGTGCCAGCAGCCCTATTCGACGTGACACAGACTACGAGCAGTACTTC
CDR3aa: CASSPIRRDTDYEQYF

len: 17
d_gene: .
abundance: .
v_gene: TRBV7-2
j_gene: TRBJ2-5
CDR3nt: TGTGCCAGCAGCTTACGGGCTTCTATAGGTCTGGGCGAGACCCAGTACTTC
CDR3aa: CASSLRASIGLGETQYF

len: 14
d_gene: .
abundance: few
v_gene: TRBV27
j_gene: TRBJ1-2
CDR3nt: TGTGCCAGCAGAAGTGGGGGGGGAAACTATGGCTACACCTTC
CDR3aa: CASRSGGGNYGYTF

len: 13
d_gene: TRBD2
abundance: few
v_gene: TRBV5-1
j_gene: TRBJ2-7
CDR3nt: TGCGCCAGCAGGCCTAGCGGGACGGACGAGCAGTACTTC
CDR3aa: CASRPSGTDEQYF

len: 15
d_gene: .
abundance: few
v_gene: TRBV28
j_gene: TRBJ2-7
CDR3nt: TGTGCCAGCAGTTTATCGGGAGACTGGTTTAGTGAGCAGTACTTC
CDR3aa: CASSLSGDWFSEQYF

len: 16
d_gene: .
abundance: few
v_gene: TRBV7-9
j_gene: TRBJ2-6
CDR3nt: TGTGCCAGCAGCCCTGGTTGGTTCTCTGGGGCCAACGTCCTGACTTTC
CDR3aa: CASSPGWFSGANVLTF

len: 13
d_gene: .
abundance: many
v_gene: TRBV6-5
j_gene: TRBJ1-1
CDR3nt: TGTGCCAGCAGTGACCAATTGAACACTGAAGCTTTCTTT
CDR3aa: CASSDQLNTEAFF

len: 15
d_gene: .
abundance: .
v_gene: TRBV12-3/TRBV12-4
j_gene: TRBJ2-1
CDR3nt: TGTGCCAGCAACCATCCCGGGGAGAACTACAATGAGCAGTTCTTC
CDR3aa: CASNHPGENYNEQFF

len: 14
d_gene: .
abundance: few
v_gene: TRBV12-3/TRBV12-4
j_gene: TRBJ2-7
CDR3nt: TGTGCCAGCAGTTTGTACGGGACATCCTACGAGCAGTACTTC
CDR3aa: CASSLYGTSYEQYF

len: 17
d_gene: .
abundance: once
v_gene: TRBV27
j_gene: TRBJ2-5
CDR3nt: TGTGCCAGCAGTGCCAAACAGGGCCGACTGGGGCAAGAGACCCAGTACTTC
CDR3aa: CASSAKQGRLGQETQYF

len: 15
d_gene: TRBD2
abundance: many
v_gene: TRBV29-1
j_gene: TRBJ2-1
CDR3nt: TGCAGCGTAGGCCGGGGACTAGCGGAATACAATGAGCAGTTCTTC
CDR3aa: CSVGRGLAEYNEQFF

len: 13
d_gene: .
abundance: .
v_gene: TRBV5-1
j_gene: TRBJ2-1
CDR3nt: TGCGCCAGCAGCTTGGGAGATTCCAATGGGCAGTTCTTC
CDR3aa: CASSLGDSNGQFF

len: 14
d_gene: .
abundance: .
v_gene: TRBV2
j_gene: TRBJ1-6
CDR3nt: TGTGCCAGCAGTGAGGACTCCTTTAATTCACCCCTCCACTTT
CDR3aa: CASSEDSFNSPLHF

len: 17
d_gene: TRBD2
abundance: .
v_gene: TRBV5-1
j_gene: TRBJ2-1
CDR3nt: TGCGCCAGCAGCTTGACCGCTAGCGGAATCCCCTACAATGAGCAGTTCTTC
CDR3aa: CASSLTASGIPYNEQFF

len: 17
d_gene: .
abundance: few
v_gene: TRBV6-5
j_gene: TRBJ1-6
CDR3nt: TGTGCCAGCAGTTACTCTAGGGGAGGGTCCTATAATTCACCCCTCCACTTT
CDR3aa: CASSYSRGGSYNSPLHF

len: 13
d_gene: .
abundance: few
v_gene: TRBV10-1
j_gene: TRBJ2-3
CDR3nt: TGCGCCAGCAGTGAGTCTTTAGCGGATACGCAGTATTTT
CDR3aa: CASSESLADTQYF

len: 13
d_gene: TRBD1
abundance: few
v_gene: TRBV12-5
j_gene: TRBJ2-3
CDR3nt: TGTGCTAGTGGTAAGGGGACAGCAGATACGCAGTATTTT
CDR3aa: CASGKGTADTQYF

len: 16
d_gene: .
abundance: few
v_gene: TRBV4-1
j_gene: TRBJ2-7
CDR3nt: TGCGCCAGCAGCCCCGGTCGGTCGCGCGACGCCTACGAGCAGTACTTC
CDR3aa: CASSPGRSRDAYEQYF

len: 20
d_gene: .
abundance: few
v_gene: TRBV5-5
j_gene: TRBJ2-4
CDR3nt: TGTGCCAGCAGCTTGACGCGAAGTACCTCGGGGGAGGATGGAATGTGTATTCAGTACTTC
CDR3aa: CASSLTRSTSGEDGMCIQYF

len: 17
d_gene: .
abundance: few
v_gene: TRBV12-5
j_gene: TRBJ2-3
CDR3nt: TGTGCTAGTGGTTTGGTAACGGGGGATCGAAGCACAGATACGCAGTATTTT
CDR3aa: CASGLVTGDRSTDTQYF

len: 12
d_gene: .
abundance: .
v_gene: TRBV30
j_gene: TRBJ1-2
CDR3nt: TGTGCCTGGATCGGGGGGCCCTATGGCTACACCTTC
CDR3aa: CAWIGGPYGYTF